These 26 T cell receptor beta chains share one sample of origin, sequenced in a study of T cells in Graves' hyperthyroidism and ophthalmopathy (dated by TCRdb to 2018 to 2020). The library was produced with multiplex PCR. The sequencer was an Illumina HiSeq 2000. TCR beta CDR3 regions were amplified from RNA transcripts. The first round of RT-PCR for the TCR CDR3 was performed with the HTBI primer set and the Qiagen OneStep RT-PCR kit. The public reads were quality trimmed at Q25 with fastp and then assembled into clones with MiXCR by TCRdb, keeping productive beta chains. A single entry per CDR3 protein holds the most common genes and DNA from its merged rows. Counted in this sample were under 700,000 distinct CDR3 sequences; roughly 46% of them appeared once. Together, the top ten hold 8.2% of the sample. Specimen: peripheral blood or thyroid tissue (not recorded which). These receptors all stem from a woman younger than 35 with Graves' hyperthyroidism. Donor details come from another sample of the same person, matched by shared clones.

The V call is TRBV29-1, the J call TRBJ1-2; 7 bases fit TRBD1. This CDR3 spans 14 amino acids. Germline V gene sequence: CDR1 SQVTM, CDR2 ANQGSEA. Trimming removed 6 bases from V and 1 base from J; junction bases left unmatched: 8. CDR3 sequence (DNA): TGCAGCGTCGCCGGGGGGACAGATAACTATGGCTACACCTTC. Translating it yields CSVAGGTDNYGYTF.

The CDR3 protein is CASSGGRIANTIYF. The CDR3 nucleotides are TGTGCCAGCAGTGGTGGCAGGATCGCAAACACCATATATTTT. The rearrangement uses TRBV2 and TRBJ1-3; D unclear. Trimming pared 4 bases from V and 6 bases from J, leaving 13 bases between. This CDR3 comprises 14 residues. Germline CDR1 and CDR2: SNHLY and FYNNEI.

The sample holds one count of this clonotype. This chain joins TRBV7-9 and TRBJ1-1, with 7 positions matching TRBD1. CDR3 length equals 15 residues. CDR1 and CDR2 (germline): SEHNR, FQNEAQ (reference sequence). After removal of 6 bases from V and 2 bases from J, the junction contained 9 bases not matched to a gene. The CDR3 spells CASSEWDSRNTEAFF. As DNA, the CDR3 is TGTGCCAGCAGTGAGTGGGACAGCAGAAACACTGAAGCTTTCTTT.

The gene calls are TRBV9 and TRBJ2-5; 7 nucleotides match TRBD1. Germline V gene lookup returns CDR1 SGDLS and CDR2 YYNGEE. Trimming removed 1 base from V and 7 bases from J; junction bases left unmatched: 4. This CDR3 region has 13 residues. CDR3 bases: TGTGCCAGCAGCGTAACAGGGGAGAGGACCCAGTACTTC. Translation: CASSVTGERTQYF.

As DNA, the CDR3 is TGTGCCAGCAGGGACAGGGGGTCGGGGACCCAGTACTTC. It encodes CASRDRGSGTQYF. This rearrangement joins TRBV2 to TRBJ2-5; the match to TRBD1 covers 10 bases. The CDR3 runs to 13 residues. Germline CDR1 reads SNHLY; CDR2 reads FYNNEI. J gave up 7 bases and V 6 bases, and 5 bases lay outside the gene matches.

This clonotype appeared a single time. This chain links TRBV6-5 with TRBJ1-4; 11 bases align to TRBD1. CDR1 MNHEY and CDR2 SVGAGI come from the germline V gene. V gave up 5 bases and J gave up 7 bases; unmatched junction bases: 3. There are 14 residues in the CDR3. The CDR3, as DNA: TGTGCCAGCAGTCGGACAGGGGGCGGTGAAAAACTGTTTTTT. Encoded protein: CASSRTGGGEKLFF.

J is TRBJ2-7 and V is TRBV2; the match to TRBD1 covers 7 bases. J was trimmed by 1 base and V by 6 bases; bases with no gene match: 6. Germline values: CDR1 SNHLY, CDR2 FYNNEI. This CDR3 comprises 14 residues. The CDR3: CASRSGQVSYEQYF. CDR3 nucleotide sequence: TGTGCCAGCAGATCAGGACAGGTATCCTACGAGCAGTACTTC.

At least ten counts were recorded for this clonotype. V and J are TRBV2 and TRBJ1-4; 12 bases map to TRBD1. Germline V lookup: CDR1 SNHLY, CDR2 FYNNEI. Trimming at V came to 7 bases and at J to 11 bases, leaving 5 bases not matched to a gene. CDR3 length: 13 amino acids. The CDR3: CASNGDRGQKLFF. CDR3 DNA: TGTGCCAGCAACGGGGACAGGGGGCAGAAACTGTTTTTT.

This clonotype occurred a few times. This chain uses TRBV29-1 with TRBJ2-5; possibly TRBD2 for D (5 bases). This CDR3 spans 13 amino acids. In germline, CDR1 is SQVTM, CDR2 ANQGSEA. V dropped 8 bases and J dropped 3 bases, with 16 bases sitting between them. The CDR3 loop is CSITGSKEETQYF. CDR3 DNA: TGCAGCATAACGGGATCCAAAGAAGAGACCCAGTACTTC.

This clonotype has a count of ten or more. DNA of the CDR3: TGTGCCAGCAGCTTAACGACAGGGATGGAGTATGGCTACACCTTC. The encoded protein is CASSLTTGMEYGYTF. The chain recombines TRBV7-2 with TRBJ1-2, with TRBD1 matching over 7 bases. The CDR3 length is 15 residues. Trimming removed 2 bases from V and 5 bases from J; junction bases left unmatched: 8. CDR1 and CDR2 from the germline V gene are SGHTA and FQGNSA.

This clonotype has ten or more counts. An end of the junction does not agree with germline; a read error may underlie this. This chain uses TRBV25-1 with TRBJ1-3, with D hard to call. This CDR3 has 15 amino acids. CDR1 is MGHDK, CDR2 SYGVNS, per germline. The CDR3 reads CASTEVLWTGNTIYF. The DNA of the CDR3 is TGTGCCAGCACTGAAGTACTTTGGACTGGAAACACCATATATTTT.

Note on this clonotype: A clone one base away is much larger, so this may be a read error. The chain joins TRBV10-3 to TRBJ1-2, with 10 bases aligning to TRBD1. CDR1 is ENHRY, CDR2 SYGVKD, per germline. V lost 2 bases to trimming and J lost 6 bases; unmatched junction nucleotides: 3. The CDR3 runs 14 residues. The CDR3 sequence: CAISEGQGDHGYTF. The CDR3 coding sequence is TGTGCCATCAGTGAGGGACAGGGGGATCATGGCTACACCTTC.

The J gene is TRBJ2-5, the V gene TRBV2; 7 positions match TRBD1. V shed 5 bases, J shed 3 bases, and the junction held 3 bases outside the gene matches. Germline-derived CDR1 and CDR2 are SNHLY and FYNNEI. The length of the CDR3 is 13 residues. The DNA for the CDR3 is TGTGCCAGCAGTTCCGGACAGGAAGAGACCCAGTACTTC. Translating gives CASSSGQEETQYF.

The V and J genes are TRBV2 and TRBJ1-2; unclear D gene. The CDR3 totals 12 residues. The V gene's germline CDR1 is SNHLY and CDR2 FYNNEI. V was pared by 9 bases and J by 8 bases, with 16 bases between. CDR3: CASSSLSRGYTF. The CDR3, as DNA: TGTGCCAGTAGTTCTCTCTCTCGAGGCTACACCTTC.

The chain combines TRBV11-2 with TRBJ2-2; TRBD1 matches 9 bases. The V gene end was trimmed by 6 bases and the J gene end by 7 bases; junction bases not matched to a gene: 6. The germline gives CDR1 SGHAT, CDR2 FQNNGV. This CDR3 is built from 14 residues. The CDR3 region is CASSNTGGFGELFF. Written as DNA, the CDR3 is TGTGCCAGCAGTAACACAGGGGGCTTCGGGGAGCTGTTTTTT.

V usage is TRBV10-3 and J usage is TRBJ2-6; 7 bases agree with TRBD1. In germline, CDR1 is ENHRY, CDR2 SYGVKD. Germline trimming cut 0 bases from V and 1 base from J; bases unmatched to any gene: 3. The CDR3 totals 17 residues. CDR3 nucleotides: TGTGCCATCAGTGAGTCTACAGGGGTGTCTGGGGCCAACGTCCTGACTTTC. This codes for CAISESTGVSGANVLTF.

The gene calls are TRBV25-1 and TRBJ1-2; D unclear. Trimming removed 6 bases from V and 4 bases from J, with 18 bases in between. Looked up from germline, CDR1 is MGHDK and CDR2 is SYGVNS. CDR3 length: 15 amino acids. CDR3 sequence: CASRGTSDGFYGYTF. In DNA, the CDR3 is TGTGCCAGCAGAGGCACCTCGGACGGATTCTATGGCTACACCTTC.

The rearrangement uses TRBV10-3 and TRBJ1-5, with a possible D match to TRBD1 (5 bases). Germline assignment: CDR1 ENHRY and CDR2 SYGVKD. V lost 6 bases to trimming and J lost 0 bases, with 15 bases between them. This CDR3 is 16 amino acids long. The chain's CDR3 is CAISSERGTSNQPQHF. CDR3 coding DNA: TGTGCCATCAGCTCCGAACGGGGGACTAGCAATCAGCCCCAGCATTTT.

As concerns this clonotype: In this CDR3 the conserved last residue, phenylalanine or tryptophan, is missing, so a read error is likely. The rearrangement uses TRBV10-3 and TRBJ1-1; D not certain. Trimming shortened V by 10 bases and J by 0 bases, and 18 bases separated the two germline ends. The V gene's germline CDR1 is ENHRY and CDR2 SYGVKD. The CDR3 length is 15 residues. The CDR3 is CARPRLGSMNTEAFS. CDR3 coding DNA: TGTGCCAGACCACGATTGGGATCCATGAACACTGAAGCTTTCTCT.

This clonotype has at least ten counts. The CDR3 loop reads CANGTGRPNTEAFF. CDR3 nucleotide sequence: TGTGCCAACGGGACAGGGCGCCCGAACACTGAAGCTTTCTTT. The rearrangement links TRBV2 to TRBJ1-1; 9 bases are shared with TRBD1. CDR1 is SNHLY, CDR2 FYNNEI, per germline. The CDR3 contains 14 residues. V lost 10 bases to trimming and J lost 1 base; unmatched junction nucleotides: 7.

This clonotype was detected a few times. CDR3 nucleotides: TGTGCCAGCAGAGCCGGGACAGGGGGCAGGTATGGCTACACCTTC. Its protein is CASRAGTGGRYGYTF. J is TRBJ1-2 and V is TRBV2; 12 bases agree with TRBD1. Per germline, CDR1 SNHLY and CDR2 FYNNEI. V gave up 6 bases and J gave up 5 bases; unmatched junction bases: 7. The CDR3 totals 15 residues.

The V call is TRBV2, the J call TRBJ1-2, with D unresolved. Germline V gene data show CDR1 as SNHLY and CDR2 as FYNNEI. The V end lost 5 bases, the J end lost 8 bases, and 12 bases lay between the germline ends. The CDR3 contains 12 residues. The CDR3 spells CASSLTDGGYTF. CDR3 in DNA: TGTGCCAGCAGTCTGACGGACGGCGGCTACACCTTC. Looking up the rest from reference TRBV2 and TRBJ1-2 gives the full variable domain: EPEVTQTPSHQVTQMGQEVILRCVPISNHLYFYWYRQILGQKVEFLVSFYNNEISEKSEIFDDQFSVERPDGSNFTLKIRSTKLEDSAMYFCASSLTDGGYTFGSGTRLTVV.

This clonotype has only a few counts. Its ends do not fully match the called genes, so a read error is possible. V and J are TRBV10-3 and TRBJ1-1; perhaps TRBD1 as D (6 bases). CDR3 length: 15 residues. The germline CDR1 and CDR2 sequences are ENHRY and SYGVKD. CDR3 nucleotides: TGTGCCATCGAGGATCGGGAACAGGGAAGCACTGAAACTTTCTTT. It translates to CAIEDREQGSTETFF.

The chain is built from TRBV6-6 and TRBJ1-3; D may be TRBD1 (6 bases). Germline loops: CDR1 MNHNY, CDR2 SVGAGI (reference sequence). The V gene lost 10 bases and the J gene lost 5 bases, with 15 bases spanning the gap. The CDR3 has 13 amino acids. The CDR3 here is CATSTGMRNTIYF. The CDR3 DNA reads as TGTGCCACCTCTACAGGGATGAGAAACACCATATATTTT.

The chain employs TRBV2 and TRBJ2-2; tentative D call: TRBD2 (6 bases). The CDR3 totals 16 residues. V was clipped by 5 bases and J by 4 bases, with 17 bases between them. Germline V gene sequence: CDR1 SNHLY, CDR2 FYNNEI. The CDR3 DNA is TGTGCCAGCAGTTCCTTGGGACTGGCGACCACCGGGGAGCTGTTTTTT. Protein sequence: CASSSLGLATTGELFF.

This clonotype was observed a few times. The chain uses TRBV7-2 and TRBJ2-5; 13 bases are a match to TRBD2. The CDR3 has 16 residues. Germline CDR1 is SGHTA and CDR2 is FQGNSA. V lost 5 bases, J lost 2 bases, and 5 bases stayed unmatched. CDR3 residues: CASSRGLAGEQETQYF. CDR3 in DNA: TGTGCCAGCAGCAGAGGACTAGCGGGAGAGCAAGAGACCCAGTACTTC.